Shown below are 2 T cell receptor beta chains from a single sample sequenced in a study of OX40 agonist ivuxolimab in advanced cancers. Repertoires were generated with immunoSEQ multiplex PCR, while TCRdb's copy carries only in-frame clones and drops some. The profile shows approximately 39,000 clones, more than 75% of them singletons. Specimen: CD4+ or CD8+ T cells sorted from blood, collected in a trial of the OX40 agonist ivuxolimab. These receptors were collected from an adult with an advanced solid tumor such as melanoma, head and neck, liver or kidney cancer.

The rearrangement joins TRBV7-9 to TRBJ1-2; no firm D call. Germline V lookup: CDR1 SEHNR, CDR2 FQNEAQ (reference sequence). The CDR3 totals 13 residues. Trimming removed 0 bases at V and 1 base at J, with 3 bases between. The CDR3 reads CASSLARNYGYTF. The CDR3 DNA reads TGTGCCAGCAGCTTAGCGCGTAACTATGGCTACACCTTC.

The V gene is TRBV28, the J gene TRBJ2-2; D is tentatively TRBD1 or TRBD2 (5 bases each). The CDR3 is 16 residues long. V was cut by 3 bases and J by 5 bases, with 16 bases left in between. Per germline, CDR1 MDHEN and CDR2 SYDVKM. The CDR3 bases are TGTGCCAGCAGTTTGGGGACCCCGGTGGGGACCGGGGAGCTGTTTTTT. Protein product: CASSLGTPVGTGELFF.